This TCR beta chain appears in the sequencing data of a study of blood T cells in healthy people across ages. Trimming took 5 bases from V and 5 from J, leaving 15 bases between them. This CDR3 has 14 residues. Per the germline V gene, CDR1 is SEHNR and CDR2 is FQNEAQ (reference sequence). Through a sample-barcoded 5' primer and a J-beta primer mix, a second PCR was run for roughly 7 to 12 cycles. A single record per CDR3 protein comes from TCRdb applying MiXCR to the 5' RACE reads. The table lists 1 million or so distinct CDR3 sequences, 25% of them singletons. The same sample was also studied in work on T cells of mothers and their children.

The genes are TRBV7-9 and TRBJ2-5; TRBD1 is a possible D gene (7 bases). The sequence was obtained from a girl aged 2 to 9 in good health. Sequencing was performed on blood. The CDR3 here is CASSPMTGRETQYF. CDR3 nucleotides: TGTGCCAGCAGCCCCATGACAGGGAGGGAGACCCAGTACTTC.